These T cell receptor beta chains were read from a single sample in a study of shared clonotypes between healthy human individuals. TCRdb's table, derived via immunoSEQ multiplex PCR, lists solely in-frame clones and lacks some. The top ten clones hold 0.36% of a sample with 1,400,000 or so clones, approximately 98.5% of them seen once. Sequencing was carried out using naive CD4+ T cells sorted from blood. The receptor set was obtained from a man aged 30 to 45 in good health. CDR3s include the opening cysteine and the closing phenylalanine or tryptophan. A D gene is named only where the DNA matches it firmly. Part of the rows lack a size; the others show once, few, many or a class for expanded clones.

clone_size	j_call	d_call	cdr3_length	v_call	cdr3_nt	cdr3_aa
NA	TRBJ1-2	TRBD1	12	TRBV6-1	TGTGCCAGGGGGACAGGGGGATTTGGCTACACCTTC	CARGTGGFGYTF
NA	TRBJ2-1	TRBD2	14	TRBV6-1	TGTGCCAACCAACCTAGCGGGAGCTACAATGAGCAGTTCTTC	CANQPSGSYNEQFF
once	TRBJ2-7	TRBD2	15	TRBV10-2	TGCGCCAGCACCCAGGGGAGCGGGAGGGCTGGTGAGCAGTACTTC	CASTQGSGRAGEQYF
NA	TRBJ1-1	NA	16	TRBV18	TGTGCCAGCTCACCACTGGCGGACTCCTCGAACACTGAAGCTTTCTTT	CASSPLADSSNTEAFF
NA	TRBJ2-6	TRBD1	18	TRBV2	TGTGCCAGCAGTTTCCGGGACAGGGGGATCTCTGGGGCCAACGTCCTGACTTTC	CASSFRDRGISGANVLTF
NA	TRBJ1-3	NA	9	TRBV5-1	TGCGCCGTCCTGCTCTCCATATATTTT	CAVLLSIYF
NA	TRBJ2-2	TRBD2	16	TRBV5-1	TGCGCCAGCAGCTTGGAAGCGGGAGGAGGGACCGGGGAGCTGTTTTTT	CASSLEAGGGTGELFF
once	TRBJ1-2	NA	12	TRBV2	NA	CASSDSVRGYTF
NA	TRBJ1-5	NA	17	TRBV27	TGTGCCAGCAGTTTATTGACAGGTCCTTCGGGCAATCAGCCCCAGCATTTT	CASSLLTGPSGNQPQHF
NA	TRBJ2-3	NA	13	TRBV7-8	TGTGCCAGCAGCTTAGCTGACACAGATACGCAGTATTTT	CASSLADTDTQYF
NA	TRBJ2-3	NA	15	TRBV9	TGTGCCAGCAGCGTAAAACAGGGTGGGAAAGATACGCAGTATTTT	CASSVKQGGKDTQYF
NA	TRBJ2-3	NA	14	TRBV5-1	TGCGCCAGCAGGGCAGGGGCTAGCACAGATACGCAGTATTTT	CASRAGASTDTQYF
NA	TRBJ1-5	NA	14	TRBV19	TGTGCCAGTAGTATGTCAGGGCTCAATCAGCCCCAGCATTTT	CASSMSGLNQPQHF
NA	TRBJ2-7	TRBD1	14	TRBV28	TGTGCCAGCAGTTACTCCGGACAGGCCTACGAGCAGTACTTC	CASSYSGQAYEQYF
NA	TRBJ2-7	TRBD2	15	TRBV5-1	TGCGCCAGCAGCTCGGGACTAGCGGGAGTTTACGAGCAGTACTTC	CASSSGLAGVYEQYF
NA	TRBJ2-7	TRBD2	20	TRBV7-3	TGTGCCAGCAGCTTAAAAGGTAAATGGGCTAGCGGGAGATCCATCTACGAGCAGTACTTC	CASSLKGKWASGRSIYEQYF
NA	TRBJ2-1	NA	18	TRBV13	TGTGCCAGCAGCTTAGAGGTAAACAGGGTGGGGGTCTACAATGAGCAGTTCTTC	CASSLEVNRVGVYNEQFF
NA	TRBJ2-7	TRBD1	18	TRBV18	TGTGCCAGCTCACGGGGTCGCCCGGGACAGGGGATTTTCTACGAGCAGTACTTC	CASSRGRPGQGIFYEQYF
NA	TRBJ2-7	TRBD1	14	TRBV5-1	TGCGCCAGCAGCTTCGACAGGGGCGGACGGGAGCAGTACTTC	CASSFDRGGREQYF
NA	TRBJ2-3	TRBD2	15	TRBV19	TGTGCCAGTAGTATTCGGCTAGCGGGCACAGATACGCAGTATTTT	CASSIRLAGTDTQYF
NA	TRBJ2-1	NA	12	TRBV7-9	TGTGCCAGCAGCTTAAACTACAATGAGCAGTTCTTC	CASSLNYNEQFF
NA	TRBJ2-3	NA	15	TRBV5-5	TGTGCCAGCAGCCAGGCAGGGGTCGAGACAGATACGCAGTATTTT	CASSQAGVETDTQYF
once	TRBJ2-5	NA	14	TRBV18	TGTGCCAGCTCACCACAAGAGGGGCCACTGGCCCAGTACTTC	CASSPQEGPLAQYF
NA	TRBJ2-7	NA	13	TRBV5-6	TGTGCCAGCAGGGGAAAAGGCCCCTACGAGCAGTACTTC	CASRGKGPYEQYF
NA	TRBJ2-1	TRBD2	13	TRBV10-3	TGTGCCATCAGTTCTAGCGGGTACAATGAGCAGTTCTTC	CAISSSGYNEQFF
NA	TRBJ2-7	NA	12	TRBV30	TGTGCCTGGAGTGTAGGGACCTACGAGCAGTACTTC	CAWSVGTYEQYF
NA	TRBJ1-2	NA	12	TRBV25-1	TGTGCCAGCAGTGGCTATGGGGGCAACTACACCTTC	CASSGYGGNYTF
NA	TRBJ1-1	NA	14	TRBV10-3	TGTGCCATCAGGTCCACCCGAGAGAACACTGAAGCTTTCTTT	CAIRSTRENTEAFF
once	TRBJ2-2	NA	13	TRBV5-1	TGCGCCAGCAGCTTCACCGCCACCGGGGAGCTGTTTTTT	CASSFTATGELFF
NA	TRBJ2-3	TRBD2	14	TRBV10-1	TGCGCCGCCCGAGGAGGGAGGGCCACAGATACGCAGTATTTT	CAARGGRATDTQYF
NA	TRBJ2-7	NA	14	TRBV11-3	TGTGCCAGCAGCTTGGGGCAGGCATCAGGGGAGCAGTACTTC	CASSLGQASGEQYF
NA	TRBJ2-3	NA	13	TRBV5-1	TGCGCCAGCAGCTTGGGAGGGAGAGATACGCAGTATTTT	CASSLGGRDTQYF
NA	TRBJ2-1	TRBD1	15	TRBV19	TGTGCCAGTAGAGGGACAGGGGGGTCCTACAATGAGCAGTTCTTC	CASRGTGGSYNEQFF